Below, 5 T cell receptor beta chains from the same sample are listed, as sequenced in a study of cytomegalovirus exposure and HLA in healthy donors. PCR primers comprised 60 Vbeta and 13 Jbeta primers. Profiled with immunoSEQ multiplex PCR; TCRdb holds only in-frame clones, not every one. Its clone listing holds fewer than 85,000 clones. Sequencing used PBMCs. Receptor source: a middle-aged man in good health and CMV-seropositive.

The chain joins TRBV9 to TRBJ1-2; D might be TRBD1 (6 bases). The length of the CDR3 is 12 residues. Germline V CDR1 and CDR2: SGDLS, YYNGEE. Trimming removed 3 bases at V and 8 bases at J, with 11 bases between. CDR3 in amino acids: CASSAYRDGYTF. The CDR3, as DNA: TGTGCCAGCAGCGCCTACAGGGACGGCTACACCTTC. The whole variable domain, filled in from reference TRBV9 and TRBJ1-2, reads DSGVTQTPKHLITATGQRVTLRCSPRSGDLSVYWYQQSLDQGLQFLIQYYNGEERAKGNILERFSAQQFPDLHSELNLSSLELGDSALYFCASSAYRDGYTFGSGTRLTVV.

This chain links TRBV19 with TRBJ1-6; no firm D call. From germline, CDR1 is LNHDA and CDR2 SQIVND (reference sequence). Between the trimmed V and J ends, which lost 6 bases and 6 bases, there was a span of 15 bases. The CDR3 is 15 amino acids. The DNA of the CDR3 is TGTGCCAGTAGCCCAGAGAAAAGGAGTAATTCACCCCTCCACTTT. Translating it yields CASSPEKRSNSPLHF. The full variable domain, with the rest looked up from reference TRBV19 and TRBJ1-6, is DGGITQSPKYLFRKEGQNVTLSCEQNLNHDAMYWYRQDPGQGLRLIYYSQIVNDFQKGDIAEGYSVSREKKESFPLTVTSAQKNPTAFYLCASSPEKRSNSPLHFGNGTRLTVT.

This chain uses TRBV7-9 with TRBJ2-7, with D possibly being TRBD2 (6 bases). The CDR3 is made up of 14 amino acids. Germline CDR1 SEHNR, CDR2 FQNEAQ (reference sequence). V was clipped by 5 bases and J by 6 bases, with 17 bases between them. The CDR3 bases are TGTGCCAGCAGCCTAACGGGACTGGGTGCCGAGCAGTACTTC. Translating gives CASSLTGLGAEQYF.

The chain joins TRBV5-5 to TRBJ1-2; possible D gene TRBD1, 6 bases. V shed 4 bases and J shed 3 bases, with 13 bases lying between them. The germline CDR1 and CDR2 sequences are SGHKS and YYEKEE (reference sequence). The CDR3 contains 14 residues. The CDR3 region has the DNA TGTGCCAGCAGCATTGACAAGGGGGACTATGGCTACACCTTC. Amino acid sequence: CASSIDKGDYGYTF.

The CDR3 protein is CASSQDSRLSNTGELFF. CDR3 nucleotide sequence: TGCGCCAGCAGCCAAGATAGCCGGCTGTCGAACACCGGGGAGCTGTTTTTT. The chain has TRBV4-1 and TRBJ2-2; no clear D gene. Trimming shortened V by 0 bases and J by 0 bases, and 11 bases separated the two germline ends. Germline V gives CDR1 MGHRA, CDR2 YSYEKL. The CDR3 is 17 residues long.